This TCR beta chain appears in the sequencing data of a study of blood T cell repertoires in COVID-19. Study background: The origin of the acute and convalescent COVID-19 samples was the United States, Italy and Spain. T cells, B-cell-depleted T cells, or PBMCs provided the cDNA or gDNA that served as material.

V lost 4 bases to trimming and J lost 2 bases, with 21 bases between them. The length of the CDR3 is 18 residues. From germline, CDR1 is LGHNA and CDR2 YSLEER. As processed by the authors: Scientists estimated how many nucleated cells there were by amplifying reference gene primers. Libraries were prepared by immunoSEQ multiplex PCR; TCRdb keeps only in-frame clonotypes and omits some of them. From that table come the V and J calls and clone size; the DNA was used to work out D and trimming. The repertoire holds around 70,000 clones, with roughly 85% as singletons. V and J are TRBV4-3 and TRBJ2-1; perhaps TRBD2 as D (7 bases). The TCR was taken from a man in his 60s with active or convalescent COVID-19. Sequencing was performed on peripheral blood. CDR3 coding DNA: TGCGCCAGCAGCCGCTCAATGGGGGCGGGGGCCCCCTACAATGAGCAGTTCTTC. Its translation is CASSRSMGAGAPYNEQFF.